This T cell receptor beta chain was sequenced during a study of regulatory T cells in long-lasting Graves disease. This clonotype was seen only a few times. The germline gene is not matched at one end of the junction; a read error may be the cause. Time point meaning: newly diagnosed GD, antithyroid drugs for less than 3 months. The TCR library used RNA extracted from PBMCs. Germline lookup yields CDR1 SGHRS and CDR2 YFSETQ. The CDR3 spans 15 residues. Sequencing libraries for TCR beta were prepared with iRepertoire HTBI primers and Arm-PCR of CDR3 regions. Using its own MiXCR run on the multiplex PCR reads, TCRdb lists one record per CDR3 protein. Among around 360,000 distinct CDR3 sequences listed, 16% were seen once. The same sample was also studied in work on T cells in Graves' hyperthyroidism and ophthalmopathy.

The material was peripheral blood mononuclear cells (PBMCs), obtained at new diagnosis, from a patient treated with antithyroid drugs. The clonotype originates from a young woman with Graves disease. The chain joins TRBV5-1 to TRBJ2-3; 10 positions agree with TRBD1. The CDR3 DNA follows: TGCGCCAGCAGCCAAGACAGGGGGCGCACGGATACGCAGTATTTT. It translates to CASSQDRGRTDTQYF.